These T cell receptor beta chains were read from a single sample in a study of a mutant IDH1 vaccine in newly diagnosed glioma. Which antigens these TCRs recognize remains unknown. Some clones are missing from TCRdb's copy, which holds only in-frame ones; the method was immunoSEQ multiplex PCR. Of tens of thousands of clones listed, roughly four fifths are singletons. Sequencing was performed on PBMCs, taken from a glioma patient whose treatment included an IDH1 peptide vaccine. The origin of the receptors is a man aged 35 to 55 with glioma. Each CDR3 is given with its conserved first and last residue. D genes are given only for firm matches. The listing skips clone size in some rows; elsewhere it reads once, few, many or a size class.

j_call	v_call	clone_size	d_call	cdr3_aa	cdr3_nt
TRBJ2-5	TRBV5-1	NA	NA	CASSLGLKYQETQYF	TGCGCCAGCAGCTTGGGACTCAAATACCAAGAGACCCAGTACTTC
TRBJ2-5	TRBV6-6	NA	TRBD1	CASSKTGGPSETQYF	TGTGCCAGCAGTAAAACAGGGGGTCCATCGGAGACCCAGTACTTC
TRBJ2-7	TRBV6-5	once	TRBD2	CASSYSAGGPTNEQYF	TGTGCCAGCAGTTACTCAGCGGGAGGCCCAACGAACGAGCAGTACTTC
TRBJ1-2	TRBV7-8	NA	NA	CASSLFRDTLANYGYTF	TGTGCCAGCAGCTTATTCAGGGACACATTAGCTAACTATGGCTACACCTTC
TRBJ2-7	TRBV7-2	once	NA	CASSPRGAGYEQYF	TGTGCCAGCAGCCCGCGGGGAGCGGGCTACGAGCAGTACTTC
TRBJ1-2	TRBV7-9	NA	NA	CASSFPERVYGYTF	TGTGCCAGCAGTTTTCCAGAACGGGTCTATGGCTACACCTTC
TRBJ1-2	TRBV6-5	NA	TRBD1	CASSPQGALYGYTF	TGTGCCAGCAGTCCTCAGGGGGCCCTCTATGGCTACACCTTC
TRBJ2-1	TRBV28	NA	TRBD1	CASTLTGGRGEQFF	TGTGCCAGCACCCTGACAGGGGGTCGGGGTGAGCAGTTCTTC
TRBJ2-1	TRBV4-3	few	TRBD2	CASSPTSADYNEQFF	TGCGCCAGCAGCCCGACTAGCGCGGACTACAATGAGCAGTTCTTC
TRBJ2-7	TRBV29-1	NA	TRBD1	CSVEEGRGPYEQYF	TGCAGCGTTGAAGAGGGCAGGGGGCCCTACGAGCAGTACTTC
TRBJ1-5	TRBV2	NA	TRBD1	CASSELGDRGRNQPQHF	TGTGCCAGCAGTGAACTTGGGGACAGGGGTCGCAATCAGCCCCAGCATTTT